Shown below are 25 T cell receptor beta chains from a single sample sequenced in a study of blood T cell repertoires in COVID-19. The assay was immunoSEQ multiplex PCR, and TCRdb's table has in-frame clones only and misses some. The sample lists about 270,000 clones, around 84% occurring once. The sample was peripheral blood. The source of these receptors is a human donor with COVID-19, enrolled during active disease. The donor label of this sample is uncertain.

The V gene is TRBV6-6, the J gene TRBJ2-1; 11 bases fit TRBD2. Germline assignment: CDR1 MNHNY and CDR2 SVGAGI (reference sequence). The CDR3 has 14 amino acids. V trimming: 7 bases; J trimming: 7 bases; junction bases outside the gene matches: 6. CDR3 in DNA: TGTGCCAGCAATCTAGCGGGAGGAACGAATGAGCAGTTCTTC. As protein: CASNLAGGTNEQFF.

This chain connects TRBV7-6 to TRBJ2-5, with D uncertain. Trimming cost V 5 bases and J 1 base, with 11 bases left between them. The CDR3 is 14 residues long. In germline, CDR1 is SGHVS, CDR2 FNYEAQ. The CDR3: CASSPMSGQETQYF. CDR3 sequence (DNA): TGTGCCAGCAGCCCGATGTCGGGCCAAGAGACCCAGTACTTC.

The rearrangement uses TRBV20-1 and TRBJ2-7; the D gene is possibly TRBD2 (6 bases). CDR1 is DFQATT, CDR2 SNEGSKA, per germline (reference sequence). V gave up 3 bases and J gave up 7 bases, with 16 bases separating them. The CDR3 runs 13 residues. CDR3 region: CSASGLAVGEQYF. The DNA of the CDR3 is TGCAGTGCTAGTGGGTTAGCGGTGGGTGAGCAGTACTTC.

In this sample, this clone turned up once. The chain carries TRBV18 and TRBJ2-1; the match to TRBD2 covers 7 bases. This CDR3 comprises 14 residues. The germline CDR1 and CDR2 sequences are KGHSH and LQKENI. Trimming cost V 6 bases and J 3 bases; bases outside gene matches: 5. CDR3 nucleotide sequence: TGTGCCAGCTCCACCACGGGAGGCTACAATGAGCAGTTCTTC. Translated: CASSTTGGYNEQFF.

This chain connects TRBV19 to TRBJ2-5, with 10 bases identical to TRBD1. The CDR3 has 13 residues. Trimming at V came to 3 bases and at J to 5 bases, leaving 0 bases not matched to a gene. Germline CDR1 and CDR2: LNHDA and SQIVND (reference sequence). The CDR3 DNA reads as TGTGCCAGTAGTATGGACAGGGGGGAGACCCAGTACTTC. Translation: CASSMDRGETQYF.

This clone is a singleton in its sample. The CDR3 reads CASSPPRGPEQFF. CDR3 nucleotide sequence: TGTGCCAGCAGCCCCCCCAGGGGGCCTGAGCAGTTCTTC. The chain couples TRBV11-3 to TRBJ2-1; 8 bases match TRBD1. Germline lookup yields CDR1 SGHNT and CDR2 YENEEA. V was clipped by 5 bases and J by 9 bases; unmatched bases: 6. The CDR3 runs to 13 residues.

Written as DNA, the CDR3 is TGTGCCAGCAGGGGGGACAGGGGGCCTGGAAACACCATATATTTT. Translated: CASRGDRGPGNTIYF. The chain joins TRBV28 to TRBJ1-3, with 12 bases identical to TRBD1. CDR3 length: 15 amino acids. Germline assignment: CDR1 MDHEN and CDR2 SYDVKM. The trim removed 6 bases at V and 2 bases at J, leaving 2 bases unmatched.

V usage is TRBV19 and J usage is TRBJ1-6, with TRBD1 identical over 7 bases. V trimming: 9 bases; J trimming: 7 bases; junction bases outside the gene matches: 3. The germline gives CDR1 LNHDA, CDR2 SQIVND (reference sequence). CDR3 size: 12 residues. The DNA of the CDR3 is TGTGCCAGCAGGGGGAACAATTCACCCCTCCACTTT. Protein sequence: CASRGNNSPLHF. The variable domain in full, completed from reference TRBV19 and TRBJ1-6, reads DGGITQSPKYLFRKEGQNVTLSCEQNLNHDAMYWYRQDPGQGLRLIYYSQIVNDFQKGDIAEGYSVSREKKESFPLTVTSAQKNPTAFYLCASRGNNSPLHFGNGTRLTVT.

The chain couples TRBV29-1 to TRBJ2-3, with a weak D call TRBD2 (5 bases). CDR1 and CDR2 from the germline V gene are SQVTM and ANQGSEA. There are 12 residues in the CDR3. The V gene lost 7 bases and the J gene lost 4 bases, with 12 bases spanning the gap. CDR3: CSDGLRSDTQYF. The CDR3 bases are TGCAGCGACGGACTCCGCTCAGATACGCAGTATTTT.

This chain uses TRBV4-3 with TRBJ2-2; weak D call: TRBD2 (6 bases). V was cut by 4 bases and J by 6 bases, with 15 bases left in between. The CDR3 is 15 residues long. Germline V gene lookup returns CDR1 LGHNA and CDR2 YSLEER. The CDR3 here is CASSPGTSHAGELFF. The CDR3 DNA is TGCGCCAGCAGCCCGGGCACTAGCCATGCCGGGGAGCTGTTTTTT.

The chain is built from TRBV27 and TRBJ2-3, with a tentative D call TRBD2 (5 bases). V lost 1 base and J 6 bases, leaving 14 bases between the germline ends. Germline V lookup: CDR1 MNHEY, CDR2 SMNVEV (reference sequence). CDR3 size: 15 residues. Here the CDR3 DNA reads TGTGCCAGCAGTTTATTTTCCTCCCGGAGGGATACGCAGTATTTT. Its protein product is CASSLFSSRRDTQYF.

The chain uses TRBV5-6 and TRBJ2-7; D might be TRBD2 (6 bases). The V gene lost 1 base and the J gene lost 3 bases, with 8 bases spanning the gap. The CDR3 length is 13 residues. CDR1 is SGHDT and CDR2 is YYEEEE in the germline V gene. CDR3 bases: TGTGCCAGCAGCTTGCTGGACTACTACGAGCAGTACTTC. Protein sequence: CASSLLDYYEQYF.

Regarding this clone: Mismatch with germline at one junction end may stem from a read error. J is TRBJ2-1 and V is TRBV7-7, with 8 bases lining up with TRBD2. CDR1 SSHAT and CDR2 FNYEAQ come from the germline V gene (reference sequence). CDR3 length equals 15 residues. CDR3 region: CASSLGREAGNEQFF. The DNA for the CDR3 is TGTGCTAGCAGCTTAGGGCGGGAGGCGGGCAATGAGCAGTTCTTC.

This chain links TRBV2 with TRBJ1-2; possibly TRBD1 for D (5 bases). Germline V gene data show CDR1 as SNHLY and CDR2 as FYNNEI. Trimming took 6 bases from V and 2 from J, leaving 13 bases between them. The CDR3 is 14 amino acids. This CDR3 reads CASSSDSFNYGYTF. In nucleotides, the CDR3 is TGTGCCAGCAGCTCTGACAGCTTCAACTATGGCTACACCTTC.

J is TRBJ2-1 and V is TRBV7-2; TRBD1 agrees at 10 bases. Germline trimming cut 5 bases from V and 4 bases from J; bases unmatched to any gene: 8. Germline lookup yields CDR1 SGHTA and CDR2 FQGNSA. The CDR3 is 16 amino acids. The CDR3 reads CASSTTGTGVYNEQFF. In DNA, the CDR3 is TGTGCCAGCAGCACGACCGGGACAGGGGTTTACAATGAGCAGTTCTTC.

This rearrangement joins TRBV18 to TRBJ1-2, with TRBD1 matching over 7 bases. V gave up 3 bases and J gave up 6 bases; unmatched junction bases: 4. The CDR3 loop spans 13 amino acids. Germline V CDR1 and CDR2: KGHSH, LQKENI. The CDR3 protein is CASSPDREHGYTF. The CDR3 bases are TGTGCCAGCTCACCTGACAGGGAGCATGGCTACACCTTC.

DNA for the CDR3: TGCGCCAGCAGAGGACTAGCGGGAGACACCGGGGAGCTGTTTTTT. Translation: CASRGLAGDTGELFF. V is TRBV5-1 and J is TRBJ2-2, with 13 bases matching TRBD2. The trim removed 5 bases at V and 3 bases at J, leaving 1 base unmatched. CDR3 size: 15 residues. CDR1 and CDR2 (germline): SGHRS, YFSETQ. The variable domain in full, completed from reference TRBV5-1 and TRBJ2-2, reads KAGVTQTPRYLIKTRGQQVTLSCSPISGHRSVSWYQQTPGQGLQFLFEYFSETQRNKGNFPGRFSGRQFSNSRSEMNVSTLELGDSALYLCASRGLAGDTGELFFGEGSRLTVL.

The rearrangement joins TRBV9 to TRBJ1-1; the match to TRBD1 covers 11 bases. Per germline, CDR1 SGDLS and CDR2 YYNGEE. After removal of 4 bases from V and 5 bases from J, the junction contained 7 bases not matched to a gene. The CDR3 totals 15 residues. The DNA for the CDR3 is TGTGCCAGCAGCCCGATAGGACAGGGGGCAACTGAAGCTTTCTTT. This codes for CASSPIGQGATEAFF. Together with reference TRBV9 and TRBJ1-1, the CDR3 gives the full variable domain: DSGVTQTPKHLITATGQRVTLRCSPRSGDLSVYWYQQSLDQGLQFLIQYYNGEERAKGNILERFSAQQFPDLHSELNLSSLELGDSALYFCASSPIGQGATEAFFGQGTRLTVV.

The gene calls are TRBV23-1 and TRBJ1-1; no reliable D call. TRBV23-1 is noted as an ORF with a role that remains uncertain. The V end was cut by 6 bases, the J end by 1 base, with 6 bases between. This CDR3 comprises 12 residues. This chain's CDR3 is CASREENTEAFF. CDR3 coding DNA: TGCGCCAGCAGAGAGGAGAACACTGAAGCTTTCTTT.

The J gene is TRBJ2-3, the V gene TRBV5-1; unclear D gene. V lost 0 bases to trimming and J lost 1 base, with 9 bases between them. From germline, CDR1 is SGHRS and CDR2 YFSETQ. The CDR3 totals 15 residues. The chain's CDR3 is CASSLVETGTDTQYF. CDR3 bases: TGCGCCAGCAGCTTGGTCGAGACTGGCACAGATACGCAGTATTTT. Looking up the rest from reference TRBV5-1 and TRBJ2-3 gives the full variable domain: KAGVTQTPRYLIKTRGQQVTLSCSPISGHRSVSWYQQTPGQGLQFLFEYFSETQRNKGNFPGRFSGRQFSNSRSEMNVSTLELGDSALYLCASSLVETGTDTQYFGPGTRLTVL.

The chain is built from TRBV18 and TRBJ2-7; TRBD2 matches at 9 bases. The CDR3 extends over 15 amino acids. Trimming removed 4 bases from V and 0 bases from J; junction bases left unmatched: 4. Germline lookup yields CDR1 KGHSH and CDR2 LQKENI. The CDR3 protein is CASSRLAGSSYEQYF. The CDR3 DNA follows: TGTGCCAGCTCACGGCTAGCGGGATCCTCCTACGAGCAGTACTTC.

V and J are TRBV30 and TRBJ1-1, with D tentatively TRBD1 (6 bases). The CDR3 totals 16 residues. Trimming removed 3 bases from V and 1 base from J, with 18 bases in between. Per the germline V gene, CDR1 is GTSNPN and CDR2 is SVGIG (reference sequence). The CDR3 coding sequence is TGTGCCTGGAGGCCACAGGGTGGATCCCCGAACACTGAAGCTTTCTTT. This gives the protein CAWRPQGGSPNTEAFF.

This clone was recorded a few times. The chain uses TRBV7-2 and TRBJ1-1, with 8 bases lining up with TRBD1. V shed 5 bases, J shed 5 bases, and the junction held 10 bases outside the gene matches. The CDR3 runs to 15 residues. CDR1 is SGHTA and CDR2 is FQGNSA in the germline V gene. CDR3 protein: CASSRVGQGRTEAFF. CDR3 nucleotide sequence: TGTGCCAGCAGCCGGGTCGGACAGGGAAGAACTGAAGCTTTCTTT.

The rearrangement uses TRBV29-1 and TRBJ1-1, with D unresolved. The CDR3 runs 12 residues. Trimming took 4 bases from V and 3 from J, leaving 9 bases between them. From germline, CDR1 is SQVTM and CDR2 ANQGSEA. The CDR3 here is CSVVVGDTEAFF. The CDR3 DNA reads TGCAGCGTTGTGGTCGGGGACACTGAAGCTTTCTTT.

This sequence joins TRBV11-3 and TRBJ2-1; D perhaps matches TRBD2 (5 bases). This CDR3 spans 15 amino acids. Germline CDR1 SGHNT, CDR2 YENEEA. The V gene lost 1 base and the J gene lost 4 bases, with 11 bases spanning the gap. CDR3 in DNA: TGTGCCAGCAGCTTAGGGGGAGAGATTTACAATGAGCAGTTCTTC. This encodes CASSLGGEIYNEQFF.